One and the same sample provided the 19 T cell receptor beta chains below, sequenced in a study of OX40 agonist ivuxolimab in advanced cancers. Profiled with immunoSEQ multiplex PCR; TCRdb holds only in-frame clones, not every one. The sample includes about 61,000 clones, around 82% of them seen just once. The sequencing used CD4+ or CD8+ T cells sorted from blood, collected in a trial of the OX40 agonist ivuxolimab. These receptors originate from an adult with an advanced solid tumor such as melanoma, head and neck, liver or kidney cancer.

The J gene is TRBJ2-1, the V gene TRBV5-4; D not resolved. The CDR3 length is 12 residues. The V and J ends lost 0 bases and 5 bases respectively, with 3 bases between them. Looked up from germline, CDR1 is SGHNT and CDR2 is YYREEE (reference sequence). The chain's CDR3 is CASSLDHNEQFF. For the CDR3, the DNA is TGTGCCAGCAGCTTGGATCACAATGAGCAGTTCTTC. The full variable domain, in which reference TRBV5-4 and TRBJ2-1 provide the parts outside the CDR3, is ETGVTQSPTHLIKTRGQQVTLRCSSQSGHNTVSWYQQALGQGPQFIFQYYREEENGRGNFPPRFSGLQFPNYSSELNVNALELDDSALYLCASSLDHNEQFFGPGTRLTVL.

This clone was found many times. This chain links TRBV2 with TRBJ2-7, with no clear D. This CDR3 contains 13 residues. Trimming stripped 8 bases from V and 10 bases from J, with 21 bases between. The germline V gene has CDR1 SNHLY and CDR2 FYNNEI. This chain's CDR3 is CASGQDLGSEQYF. As DNA, the CDR3 is TGTGCCAGCGGCCAGGATTTGGGATCGGAACAGTACTTC.

This chain joins TRBV10-3 and TRBJ2-7, with D maybe TRBD1 (6 bases). V dropped 4 bases and J dropped 4 bases, with 8 bases sitting between them. Germline loops: CDR1 ENHRY, CDR2 SYGVKD. This CDR3 spans 12 amino acids. This chain's CDR3 is CAISVQGYEQYF. CDR3 sequence (DNA): TGTGCCATCAGTGTCCAGGGGTACGAGCAGTACTTC.

The rearrangement joins TRBV10-1 to TRBJ1-1; no clear D. The CDR3 length is 12 residues. The germline CDR1 and CDR2 sequences are WNHNN and SYGVQD (reference sequence). V was pared by 0 bases and J by 7 bases, with 6 bases between. The CDR3 DNA sequence: TGCGCCAGCAGTGAGTCGATTGGTGAAGCTTTCTTT. Translating gives CASSESIGEAFF.

This clone came up once. V usage is TRBV7-1 and J usage is TRBJ1-2, with a possible D match to TRBD1 (5 bases). Being an ORF, TRBV7-1 has a function that is uncertain. CDR3 size: 17 residues. V was shortened by 4 bases and J by 6 bases, with 24 bases between the two germline ends. The CDR3 DNA reads as TGTGCCAGCAGCTTAGTGGTCACAGGATTTGATGGGGATGGCTACACCTTC. It codes for CASSLVVTGFDGDGYTF.

The gene calls are TRBV5-6 and TRBJ2-3; 9 bases agree with TRBD2. Germline CDR1 and CDR2: SGHDT and YYEEEE. This CDR3 region has 16 residues. J gave up 4 bases and V 0 bases, and 6 bases lay outside the gene matches. The CDR3 nucleotides read TGTGCCAGCAGCTTGGCCGGGACTAGCAACGCAGATACGCAGTATTTT. Its protein is CASSLAGTSNADTQYF.

The chain joins TRBV5-4 to TRBJ2-5; 12 bases line up with TRBD2. V lost 0 bases and J lost 5; bases outside the gene matches: 2. The CDR3 consists of 15 residues. The germline gives CDR1 SGHNT, CDR2 YYREEE (reference sequence). The CDR3 loop reads CASSLGLAGGETQYF. For the CDR3, the DNA is TGTGCCAGCAGCTTGGGGCTAGCGGGAGGGGAGACCCAGTACTTC.

This clone rates as medium-sized. This chain joins TRBV21-1 and TRBJ2-6; TRBD1 is taken as the D call from the table, unchecked against the DNA. TRBV21-1 is a listed pseudogene. This CDR3 has 22 amino acids. In DNA form, the CDR3 reads TGTGCCAGCAGCATACACCAATCGACAGACCCGGATCCCCCTTCTGGGGCCAACGTCCTGACTTTC. Amino acid sequence: CASSIHQSTDPDPPSGANVLTF.

The genes are TRBV7-8 and TRBJ1-2, with D perhaps matching TRBD1 (6 bases). The germline V gene has CDR1 SGHVS and CDR2 FQNEAQ. Trimming cost V 2 bases and J 0 bases, with 16 bases left between them. The CDR3 loop spans 17 amino acids. The CDR3 DNA follows: TGTGCCAGCAGCTTAAGGATAAGCGACAGGTCTAACTATGGCTACACCTTC. Translating it yields CASSLRISDRSNYGYTF.

The gene calls are TRBV30 and TRBJ2-3; the D gene is possibly TRBD2 (5 bases). The germline gives CDR1 GTSNPN, CDR2 SVGIG (reference sequence). The CDR3 sequence is 12 residues long. V gave up 2 bases and J gave up 10 bases, with 13 bases separating them. The DNA for the CDR3 is TGTGCCTGGAGTCCCACTAGATACGCGCAGTATTTT. This codes for CAWSPTRYAQYF. The full variable domain, with the rest looked up from reference TRBV30 and TRBJ2-3, is SQTIHQWPATLVQPVGSPLSLECTVEGTSNPNLYWYRQAAGRGLQLLFYSVGIGQISSEVPQNLSASRPQDRQFILSSKKLLLSDSGFYLCAWSPTRYAQYFGPGTRLTVL.

The V call is TRBV18, the J call TRBJ2-5; D is undetermined. V was pared by 1 base and J by 5 bases, with 8 bases between. This CDR3 has 13 amino acids. Germline lookup yields CDR1 KGHSH and CDR2 LQKENI. CDR3 sequence: CASSPLVLETQYF. Written as DNA, the CDR3 is TGTGCCAGCTCACCACTGGTTTTGGAGACCCAGTACTTC.

The gene calls are TRBV10-2 and TRBJ2-4; possible D gene TRBD2, 5 bases. Trimming pared 3 bases from V and 6 bases from J, leaving 24 bases between. Germline V lookup: CDR1 WSHSY, CDR2 SAAADI. The CDR3 has 18 residues. This CDR3 is CASSDPPGEPGLVNIQYF. CDR3 bases: TGCGCCAGCAGTGACCCGCCCGGGGAACCTGGTTTGGTAAACATTCAGTACTTC.

This chain joins TRBV7-2 and TRBJ2-5, with 9 bases fitting TRBD1. Germline loops: CDR1 SGHTA, CDR2 FQGNSA. This CDR3 region has 13 residues. With V trimmed by 6 bases and J by 5 bases, 4 bases remained unmatched. CDR3 loop: CASRLTGGETQYF. The CDR3 DNA is TGTGCCAGCAGACTTACAGGGGGCGAGACCCAGTACTTC.

The rearrangement links TRBV4-2 to TRBJ1-4; unclear D gene. Germline V lookup: CDR1 LGHNA, CDR2 YNFKEQ. V shed 2 bases and J shed 4 bases, with 11 bases lying between them. This CDR3 has 15 residues. CDR3 DNA sequence: TGTGCCAGCAGCCAAAACCCCTCAAATAATGAAAAACTGTTTTTT. It is translated as CASSQNPSNNEKLFF.

The chain links TRBV11-2 to TRBJ2-7; 12 bases line up with TRBD2. Germline trimming cut 5 bases from V and 2 bases from J; bases unmatched to any gene: 4. This CDR3 is 15 amino acids long. Germline loops: CDR1 SGHAT, CDR2 FQNNGV. In DNA, the CDR3 is TGTGCCAGCAGCGTACTAGCGGGAGGCACCTACGAGCAGTACTTC. It specifies CASSVLAGGTYEQYF. The variable domain in full, with the rest retrieved from reference TRBV11-2 and TRBJ2-7, is EAGVAQSPRYKIIEKRQSVAFWCNPISGHATLYWYQQILGQGPKLLIQFQNNGVVDDSQLPKDRFSAERLKGVDSTLKIQPAKLEDSAVYLCASSVLAGGTYEQYFGPGTRLTVT.

The gene calls are TRBV5-4 and TRBJ2-5; a possible D gene is TRBD1 (5 bases). CDR1 and CDR2 (germline): SGHNT, YYREEE (reference sequence). The CDR3 has 14 amino acids. V was cut by 4 bases and J by 1 base, with 11 bases left in between. The CDR3 DNA is TGTGCCAGCAGCCCGACAGAATTCCAAGAGACCCAGTACTTC. Amino acid sequence: CASSPTEFQETQYF. Drawing the rest from reference TRBV5-4 and TRBJ2-5, the complete variable domain is ETGVTQSPTHLIKTRGQQVTLRCSSQSGHNTVSWYQQALGQGPQFIFQYYREEENGRGNFPPRFSGLQFPNYSSELNVNALELDDSALYLCASSPTEFQETQYFGPGTRLLVL.

V gene TRBV6-1 combines with J gene TRBJ2-1; 8 bases are shared with TRBD1. Losses at the gene ends were 4 bases for V and 5 bases for J; bases not matched to a gene: 4. There are 14 residues in the CDR3. Germline V gene data show CDR1 as MNHNS and CDR2 as SASEGT. CDR3 DNA: TGTGCCAGCAGTGTGATGACAGGGGACAATGAGCAGTTCTTC. Its translation is CASSVMTGDNEQFF.

The chain employs TRBV9 and TRBJ1-2, with unresolved D. The CDR3 consists of 16 residues. Germline V gene lookup returns CDR1 SGDLS and CDR2 YYNGEE. Trimming removed 0 bases at V and 5 bases at J, with 17 bases between. The CDR3 DNA reads as TGTGCCAGCAGCGTAGCTGGGTTGCCAGAGGCGTATGGCTACACCTTC. It translates to CASSVAGLPEAYGYTF.

The V gene is TRBV2, the J gene TRBJ2-3; the D is unclear. The V gene's germline CDR1 is SNHLY and CDR2 FYNNEI. V lost 4 bases and J 0 bases, leaving 2 bases between the germline ends. The CDR3 consists of 12 residues. The CDR3 reads CASSASTDTQYF. The CDR3 DNA is TGTGCCAGCAGTGCAAGCACAGATACGCAGTATTTT.